This T cell receptor beta chain was sequenced in a study of T cell responses to AZD1222 COVID-19 vaccine. Study conclusions and caveats: It should be noted that donors were predominantly white British and more often female, and clonal diversity was possibly underestimated. There were repertoire samples only from the period after the peak T cell response. Only a handful of AZD1222 recipients, several in all, had baseline seropositivity.

Points on this clone: Its antigen is not identified.

Germline V gene sequence: CDR1 MNHEY, CDR2 SVGAGI. Trimming pared 7 bases from V and 3 bases from J, leaving 12 bases between. This CDR3 region has 13 residues. Repertoires were generated with immunoSEQ multiplex PCR, while TCRdb's copy carries only in-frame clones and drops some. This table holds 75,000 to 90,000 clones, 80% to 90% found once. The TCR comes from an adult in good health. The gene calls are TRBV6-5 and TRBJ2-5, with D tentatively TRBD2 (6 bases). The specimen comprised peripheral blood, sampled on day 0 of AZD1222 vaccination. The CDR3: CASKVAGKETQYF. The CDR3 region has the DNA TGTGCCAGCAAGGTGGCGGGGAAAGAGACCCAGTACTTC.